The 25 T cell receptor beta chains below come from one sample, sequenced in a study of Ad26.COV2.S vaccination and SARS-CoV-2 variants. Treatment meaning: roughly 18 received Ad26.COV2.S at low or high dose, single or two shots; about five received placebo; per-sample allocation not given. Following the first vaccine or placebo injection, samples were taken on day 63. Sequencing used immunoSEQ multiplex PCR; TCRdb keeps in-frame clones, though not all of them. Found here are 300,000 to 350,000 clones, roughly 89% of them singletons; the top ten hold roughly 4.8%. Sequenced material: peripheral blood, taken in a trial of Ad26.COV2.S vaccine versus placebo. All receptors derive from a person between 18 and 65 years old who received the Ad26.COV2.S COVID-19 vaccine or a placebo.

J is TRBJ1-2 and V is TRBV28, with 7 positions matching TRBD1. The V gene's germline CDR1 is MDHEN and CDR2 SYDVKM. With 9 bases clipped from V and 3 bases from J, the junction kept 7 bases outside the gene matches. CDR3 length: 13 amino acids. The CDR3 here is CASLMTGYYGYTF. CDR3 DNA: TGTGCCAGTTTAATGACAGGGTACTATGGCTACACCTTC.

The chain recombines TRBV5-1 with TRBJ2-3; the match to TRBD2 covers 8 bases. Germline V gives CDR1 SGHRS, CDR2 YFSETQ. V shed 5 bases, J shed 0 bases, and the junction held 5 bases outside the gene matches. CDR3 size: 15 residues. CDR3 DNA: TGCGCCAGCAGTGCCCAGCGGGAGAGCACAGATACGCAGTATTTT. Amino acids: CASSAQRESTDTQYF.

This clone showed up just once. The chain joins TRBV27 to TRBJ2-3; 8 bases are shared with TRBD1. Trimming removed 8 bases from V and 2 bases from J; junction bases left unmatched: 9. The CDR3 totals 15 residues. Germline assignment: CDR1 MNHEY and CDR2 SMNVEV (reference sequence). In DNA, the CDR3 is TGTGCCAGCCAAAGACAGGGGCTGACCACAGATACGCAGTATTTT. Encoded protein: CASQRQGLTTDTQYF.

This clone showed up just once. DNA of the CDR3: TGTGCCAGCAGTCGGGGAGTACTTAGCTATGGCTACACCTTC. Translating gives CASSRGVLSYGYTF. The J gene is TRBJ1-2, the V gene TRBV6-2 or TRBV6-3; D remains unclear. Germline V gene data show CDR1 as MNHEY and CDR2 as SVGEGT. V lost 5 bases and J 4 bases, leaving 14 bases between the germline ends. The CDR3 extends over 14 amino acids.

The rearrangement links TRBV11-2 to TRBJ2-1, with D unresolved. CDR3 size: 14 residues. The V end lost 1 base, the J end lost 4 bases, and 8 bases lay between the germline ends. The germline V gene has CDR1 SGHAT and CDR2 FQNNGV. The CDR3 bases are TGTGCCAGCAGCTTAGTACACGGGTACAATGAGCAGTTCTTC. Protein sequence: CASSLVHGYNEQFF.

CDR3 protein: CASSRGVEAFF. CDR3 nucleotide sequence: TGTGCCAGCAGCAGGGGGGTTGAAGCTTTCTTT. V gene TRBV5-4 combines with J gene TRBJ1-1; a possible D gene is TRBD1 (6 bases). Germline-derived CDR1 and CDR2 are SGHNT and YYREEE (reference sequence). This CDR3 is built from 11 residues. V dropped 4 bases and J dropped 7 bases, with 8 bases sitting between them.

The genes are TRBV7-9 and TRBJ1-2; D is unclear. V was cut by 4 bases and J by 0 bases, with 9 bases left in between. This CDR3 comprises 14 residues. Germline CDR1 and CDR2: SEHNR and FQNEAQ (reference sequence). The CDR3 loop reads CASSSTETNYGYTF. The CDR3 region has the DNA TGTGCCAGCAGCTCGACTGAGACTAACTATGGCTACACCTTC.

The V gene is TRBV19, the J gene TRBJ2-7, with D hard to call. Germline CDR1 LNHDA, CDR2 SQIVND (reference sequence). CDR3 length equals 14 residues. With 3 bases removed from V and 1 base from J, the gap between germline ends came to 10 bases. The CDR3 reads CASSISAASYEQYF. DNA for the CDR3: TGTGCCAGTAGTATCTCCGCGGCGTCCTACGAGCAGTACTTC.

The chain is built from TRBV29-1 and TRBJ1-2; 9 positions match TRBD1. V trimming: 7 bases; J trimming: 3 bases; junction bases outside the gene matches: 3. This CDR3 comprises 12 residues. Germline V gene lookup returns CDR1 SQVTM and CDR2 ANQGSEA. The CDR3 loop reads CSGGQGHYGYTF. CDR3 DNA: TGCAGCGGGGGACAGGGCCACTATGGCTACACCTTC.

In this sample, this clone turned up once. This chain uses TRBV5-1 with TRBJ2-2; D unresolved. The CDR3 extends over 15 amino acids. Trimming shortened V by 4 bases and J by 0 bases, and 10 bases separated the two germline ends. Germline CDR1 and CDR2: SGHRS and YFSETQ. The CDR3 DNA is TGCGCCAGCAGCCCTCTAACTACGAACACCGGGGAGCTGTTTTTT. Translated, it gives CASSPLTTNTGELFF.

This CDR3 reads CASSFGTVYEQYF. CDR3 in DNA: TGTGCCAGCAGCTTCGGGACAGTCTACGAGCAGTACTTC. V and J are TRBV7-2 and TRBJ2-7, with TRBD1 matching over 7 bases. V lost 3 bases to trimming and J lost 3 bases; unmatched junction nucleotides: 2. This CDR3 has 13 residues. In germline, CDR1 is SGHTA, CDR2 FQGNSA.

This clone was recorded only once. The CDR3 region has the DNA TGTGCCAGCAGTTTAAGGGTGGCTTCACCCCTCCACTTT. It translates to CASSLRVASPLHF. The chain links TRBV28 to TRBJ1-6; D is ambiguous. This CDR3 spans 13 amino acids. Trimming shortened V by 2 bases and J by 9 bases, and 8 bases separated the two germline ends. Germline CDR1 reads MDHEN; CDR2 reads SYDVKM.

The rearrangement uses TRBV27 and TRBJ2-5; 7 nucleotides agree with TRBD2. V gave up 5 bases and J gave up 5 bases; unmatched junction bases: 8. This CDR3 comprises 14 residues. In germline, CDR1 is MNHEY, CDR2 SMNVEV (reference sequence). CDR3 in DNA: TGTGCCAGCAGTCCTCTAGCGGACGATGAGACCCAGTACTTC. Amino acids: CASSPLADDETQYF.

The rearrangement links TRBV7-9 to TRBJ2-1; 11 positions agree with TRBD2. This CDR3 comprises 18 residues. J gave up 3 bases and V 4 bases, and 11 bases lay outside the gene matches. Looked up from germline, CDR1 is SEHNR and CDR2 is FQNEAQ (reference sequence). CDR3 sequence (DNA): TGTGCCAGCAGCTCGGGACTAGCGGACGGTCGGGGCTACAATGAGCAGTTCTTC. Protein sequence: CASSSGLADGRGYNEQFF. Drawing the rest from reference TRBV7-9 and TRBJ2-1, the complete variable domain is DTGVSQNPRHKITKRGQNVTFRCDPISEHNRLYWYRQTLGQGPEFLTYFQNEAQLEKSRLLSDRFSAERPKGSFSTLEIQRTEQGDSAMYLCASSSGLADGRGYNEQFFGPGTRLTVL.

V is TRBV7-9 and J is TRBJ1-3, with 8 bases lining up with TRBD1. V shed 5 bases and J 4 bases; nucleotides not matched to a gene: 7. This CDR3 is 15 amino acids long. Germline CDR1 SEHNR, CDR2 FQNEAQ (reference sequence). Here the CDR3 DNA reads TGTGCCAGCAGCCGGACAGGGTCCTCCGGAAACACCATATATTTT. Protein product: CASSRTGSSGNTIYF.

The chain carries TRBV6-5 and TRBJ1-1; a possible D gene is TRBD1 (5 bases). Trimming cost V 5 bases and J 4 bases, with 14 bases left between them. The CDR3 spans 14 residues. Germline CDR1 is MNHEY and CDR2 is SVGAGI. CDR3 sequence (DNA): TGTGCCAGCAGTCGCGGGGCTGCCGGCACTGAAGCTTTCTTT. It yields the protein CASSRGAAGTEAFF.

V and J are TRBV7-6 and TRBJ2-5, with 13 bases matching TRBD2. V gave up 5 bases and J gave up 4 bases; unmatched junction bases: 16. This CDR3 has 19 amino acids. CDR1 is SGHVS and CDR2 is FNYEAQ in the germline V gene. Written as DNA, the CDR3 is TGTGCCAGCAGCCTACCACTACTAGCGGGGGGGAAAGCCCCAGAGACCCAGTACTTC. It encodes CASSLPLLAGGKAPETQYF.

The chain uses TRBV18 and TRBJ2-2; no definite D call. The germline V gene has CDR1 KGHSH and CDR2 LQKENI. This CDR3 is built from 14 residues. Between the trimmed V and J ends, which lost 3 bases and 1 base, there was a span of 6 bases. The CDR3 region is CASSPGWNTGELFF. CDR3 in DNA: TGTGCCAGCTCACCGGGGTGGAACACCGGGGAGCTGTTTTTT.

The chain has TRBV4-2 and TRBJ1-4; 10 bases match TRBD1. J gave up 8 bases and V 4 bases, and 13 bases lay outside the gene matches. The V gene's germline CDR1 is LGHNA and CDR2 YNFKEQ. The CDR3 sequence is 17 residues long. The DNA for the CDR3 is TGTGCCAGCAGCCCCCGACAGAGAGGGACAGGGGAAGAAAAACTGTTTTTT. Amino acids: CASSPRQRGTGEEKLFF.

The V and J genes are TRBV4-1 and TRBJ2-5, with D uncertain. The CDR3 runs 11 residues. Looked up from germline, CDR1 is MGHRA and CDR2 is YSYEKL. V lost 10 bases and J lost 4, with 10 bases in between. The chain's CDR3 is CAKAGGETQYF. The CDR3 DNA is TGCGCCAAAGCTGGTGGAGAGACCCAGTACTTC.

This chain uses TRBV4-2 with TRBJ2-1; 7 nucleotides agree with TRBD1. This CDR3 comprises 14 residues. The germline V gene has CDR1 LGHNA and CDR2 YNFKEQ. Germline trimming cut 4 bases from V and 9 bases from J; bases unmatched to any gene: 9. The CDR3 protein is CASSRLTGKTEQFF. The CDR3 coding sequence is TGTGCCAGCAGCCGATTGACAGGGAAAACTGAGCAGTTCTTC.

The genes are TRBV27 and TRBJ2-7, with TRBD1 identical over 9 bases. Trimming cost V 4 bases and J 6 bases; bases outside gene matches: 7. The CDR3 extends over 14 amino acids. Germline loops: CDR1 MNHEY, CDR2 SMNVEV (reference sequence). The chain's CDR3 is CASSWTGVLSEQYF. Here the CDR3 DNA reads TGTGCCAGCAGTTGGACAGGGGTGTTGTCCGAGCAGTACTTC.

The chain recombines TRBV3-1 (or the pseudogene TRBV3-2) with TRBJ2-1, with no clear D. The CDR3 extends over 12 amino acids. Germline lookup yields CDR1 LGHDT and CDR2 YNNKEL (reference sequence). V was cut by 4 bases and J by 5 bases, with 6 bases left in between. In nucleotides, the CDR3 is TGTGCCAGCAGCCGCCGGGACAATGAGCAGTTCTTC. Encoded protein: CASSRRDNEQFF.

The chain has TRBV11-3 and TRBJ2-2; possibly TRBD1 or TRBD2 for D (6 bases each). The CDR3 loop spans 14 amino acids. V lost 3 bases, J lost 4 bases, and 9 bases lay in between. Germline V gene lookup returns CDR1 SGHNT and CDR2 YENEEA. CDR3 region: CASSFTGATGELFF. In DNA, the CDR3 is TGTGCCAGCAGCTTTACGGGGGCCACCGGGGAGCTGTTTTTT. The full variable domain, rest sourced from reference TRBV11-3 and TRBJ2-2, is EAGVVQSPRYKIIEKKQPVAFWCNPISGHNTLYWYLQNLGQGPELLIRYENEEAVDDSQLPKDRFSAERLKGVDSTLKIQPAELGDSAVYLCASSFTGATGELFFGEGSRLTVL.

This chain uses TRBV4-3 with TRBJ1-2, with a possible D match to TRBD1 (6 bases). V lost 0 bases and J lost 8, with 13 bases in between. This CDR3 contains 14 residues. Germline V CDR1 and CDR2: LGHNA, YSLEER. The CDR3 is CASSQDTGSLGYTF. DNA for the CDR3: TGCGCCAGCAGCCAAGATACAGGGTCCCTCGGCTACACCTTC.